A selection of T cell receptor beta chains follows, all from one sample in a study of human thymus T cells. The assay was immunoSEQ multiplex PCR, and TCRdb's table has in-frame clones only and misses some. This table holds 60,000 to 75,000 clones, 85% to 95% found once. Sequenced input: thymus tissue. The receptors were sampled from a girl less than two years old with a congenital heart defect but otherwise immunologically healthy. Both conserved end residues are part of each CDR3. D genes are given only for firm matches. A row's size may be missing; if present it is once, few, many or a size class.

V	length	D	J	size	DNA	CDR3
TRBV5-7	12	NA	TRBJ2-7	NA	TGTGCCAGCAGCTTGGAATCCTACGAGCAGTACTTC	CASSLESYEQYF
TRBV27	13	NA	TRBJ2-7	NA	TGTGCCAGCAGTCCTGACAGATCCTACGAGCAGTACTTC	CASSPDRSYEQYF
TRBV16	16	NA	TRBJ2-4	NA	TGTGCCAGCAGCCAACTTGTCCAGCCCCCCCAAAACATTCAGTACTTC	CASSQLVQPPQNIQYF
TRBV5-1	13	NA	TRBJ2-7	NA	TGCGCCAGCAGCTTCAAACCCGGCTACGAGCAGTACTTC	CASSFKPGYEQYF
TRBV5-5	15	TRBD1	TRBJ2-7	NA	TGTGCCAGCAGCTCGGCCGGGACAGCCTCCTACGAGCAGTACTTC	CASSSAGTASYEQYF
TRBV15	13	NA	TRBJ2-1	once	TGTGCCACCAGTAGCCTAGCGAACAATGAGCAGTTCTTC	CATSSLANNEQFF
TRBV30	14	NA	TRBJ2-1	NA	TGTGCCTGGAGATGGACCATGAGGGCCAATGAGCAGTTCTTC	CAWRWTMRANEQFF
TRBV19	15	TRBD1	TRBJ1-5	NA	TGTGCCAGTAGTATATCGACAGGGGAATGGCAGCCCCAGCATTTT	CASSISTGEWQPQHF
TRBV29-1	16	TRBD1	TRBJ2-7	NA	TGCAGCGTTTTATCCTCGGTATGGGACAGAAGCTACGAGCAGTACTTC	CSVLSSVWDRSYEQYF
TRBV18	13	NA	TRBJ2-1	NA	TGTGCCAGCTCGGGGGACTGGGGACGTGAGCAGTTCTTC	CASSGDWGREQFF
TRBV30	15	NA	TRBJ1-1	NA	TGTGCCTGGGAATCTCTTCGATCGGGCAACACTGAAGCTTTCTTT	CAWESLRSGNTEAFF
TRBV28	15	NA	TRBJ2-5	NA	TGTGCCAGCAGTCCCCCAGGGCCTGTGGGGGAGACCCAGTACTTC	CASSPPGPVGETQYF
TRBV28	16	NA	TRBJ2-5	NA	TGTGCCAGCAGTCCGGGGTGGCCAGAGGGACAAGAGACCCAGTACTTC	CASSPGWPEGQETQYF
TRBV18	13	NA	TRBJ1-1	NA	TGTGCCAGCTCACCACGGGTGAACACTGAAGCTTTCTTT	CASSPRVNTEAFF
TRBV7-2	17	TRBD1	TRBJ2-3	NA	TGTGCCAGCAGCGTTCATCTCCCGGGACAGAGCACAGATACGCAGTATTTT	CASSVHLPGQSTDTQYF
TRBV15	16	NA	TRBJ2-7	NA	TGTGCCACCAGCAGGGCCGGGACTCCCTTAGCCTACGAGCAGTACTTC	CATSRAGTPLAYEQYF
TRBV5-4	13	NA	TRBJ1-2	NA	TGTGCCAGCAGCAACTGGTGGGGCGATGGCTACACCTTC	CASSNWWGDGYTF
TRBV28	16	TRBD2	TRBJ2-2	NA	TGTGCCAGCTCTAGAGGGACTAGCGGATTGGACGGGGAGCTGTTTTTT	CASSRGTSGLDGELFF
TRBV19	19	TRBD1	TRBJ2-3	once	TGTGCCAGTAGTTCCACCGGGACAGGGATTGGGAGAGTCACAGATACGCAGTATTTT	CASSSTGTGIGRVTDTQYF
TRBV4-3	18	TRBD1	TRBJ1-1	NA	TGCGCCAGCAGCCACGTACACCGGGACAGTTGTTTGAACACTGAAGCTTTCTTT	CASSHVHRDSCLNTEAFF
TRBV28	13	TRBD1	TRBJ1-1	once	TGTGCCAGCAGCCCCGGGACAGGATATGAAGCTTTCTTT	CASSPGTGYEAFF
TRBV5-5	16	NA	TRBJ1-1	once	TGTGCCAGCAGCTTGTATATCGGGCGTTGGCCAACGTTGGCTTTCTTT	CASSLYIGRWPTLAFF
TRBV5-1	15	NA	TRBJ2-5	NA	TGCGCCAGCAGCGTATATGGTATACCACGGGAGACCCAGTACTTC	CASSVYGIPRETQYF
TRBV5-6	15	NA	TRBJ2-5	NA	TGTGCCAGCAGCTTGGGCGGTGCGGCTCAAGAGACCCAGTACTTC	CASSLGGAAQETQYF
TRBV6-1	16	NA	TRBJ1-5	NA	TGTGCCAGCAGTGAAGCGCGCAGGGCTAGCAATCAGCCCCAGCATTTT	CASSEARRASNQPQHF
TRBV1	19	NA	TRBJ1-5	NA	TGCACCAGCAGCCAAGGCCAGGGGGTAACCGCTTATAGCAATCAGCCCCAGCATTTT	CTSSQGQGVTAYSNQPQHF
TRBV2	18	TRBD2	TRBJ2-2	NA	TGTGCCAGCAGGTGTACGACTAGCGGGAGGGTAAACACCGGGGAGCTGTTTTTT	CASRCTTSGRVNTGELFF
TRBV5-6	15	NA	TRBJ1-2	NA	TGTGCCAGCAGCTGTTTAGGTCCCGTTGGCGGTGGCTACACCTTC	CASSCLGPVGGGYTF
TRBV4-1	15	TRBD1	TRBJ1-1	NA	TGCGCCAGCAGCCAAGTGGACAGGGCCCTCACTGAAGCTTTCTTT	CASSQVDRALTEAFF
TRBV25-1	17	NA	TRBJ1-1	NA	TGTGCCAGCAGTGAATGGGGGACGGTGGGAGAGAACACTGAAGCTTTCTTT	CASSEWGTVGENTEAFF
TRBV18	14	NA	TRBJ2-7	NA	TGTGCCAGCTCACCCACCGAAGGTCCTTCGGGGGAGTACTTC	CASSPTEGPSGEYF
TRBV28	15	NA	TRBJ2-1	NA	TGTGCCAGCAGTTTTTACCAGAGCTCCTACAATGAGCAGTTCTTC	CASSFYQSSYNEQFF
TRBV6-1	17	NA	TRBJ1-1	NA	TGTGCCAGCAGTGAAGCGGCAGGGAGGTCGGTGAACACTGAAGCTTTCTTT	CASSEAAGRSVNTEAFF
TRBV19	18	TRBD2	TRBJ2-1	once	TGTGCCAGTAGTATACTGGTCCCCGGACTAGCCTTCTACAATGAGCAGTTCTTC	CASSILVPGLAFYNEQFF